These T cell receptor beta chains were read from a single sample in a study of T cell repertoires in aging, cancer and after chemotherapy. TCRdb analysed the multiplex PCR reads with MiXCR anew, one entry per CDR3 protein. Of roughly 1,900 distinct CDR3 sequences in the sample, about 67% were seen once. The specimen was blood. These receptors came from a human donor with a solid tumor. Both conserved end residues are trimmed from each CDR3. A D gene is named only where the DNA matches it firmly. The size entry is marked missing in some rows and otherwise reads once, few, many or a size class.

j_call: TRBJ2-5; clone_size: -; cdr3_length: 11; v_call: TRBV30; d_call: -; cdr3_aa: AWSVTSEETQY
j_call: TRBJ2-7; clone_size: -; cdr3_length: 11; v_call: TRBV6-5; d_call: -; cdr3_aa: ASSYGWAGEQY
j_call: TRBJ1-6; clone_size: -; cdr3_length: 12; v_call: TRBV18; d_call: TRBD1; cdr3_aa: ASSPTGGDLPLH
j_call: TRBJ1-6; clone_size: -; cdr3_length: 15; v_call: TRBV19; d_call: TRBD1; cdr3_aa: ASSNRGSSSYNSPLH
j_call: TRBJ2-1; clone_size: -; cdr3_length: 12; v_call: TRBV11-1; d_call: -; cdr3_aa: ASSDAGLTNEQF
j_call: TRBJ1-1; clone_size: -; cdr3_length: 13; v_call: TRBV10-3; d_call: -; cdr3_aa: AISDPGFEGAEAF
j_call: TRBJ2-5; clone_size: -; cdr3_length: 11; v_call: TRBV30; d_call: -; cdr3_aa: AWSGQAGETQY
j_call: TRBJ2-1; clone_size: -; cdr3_length: 11; v_call: TRBV30; d_call: -; cdr3_aa: AWASADYNEQF
j_call: TRBJ2-7; clone_size: -; cdr3_length: 14; v_call: TRBV27; d_call: -; cdr3_aa: ASRSVDRGLGDEQY
j_call: TRBJ2-1; clone_size: -; cdr3_length: 14; v_call: TRBV7-6; d_call: -; cdr3_aa: ASSPVPTSSYNEQF
j_call: TRBJ2-7; clone_size: -; cdr3_length: 10; v_call: TRBV5-1; d_call: -; cdr3_aa: ASSLRGTEQY
j_call: TRBJ2-7; clone_size: -; cdr3_length: 16; v_call: TRBV6-5; d_call: -; cdr3_aa: ASSYSLSGTLNRYEQY
j_call: TRBJ1-3; clone_size: -; cdr3_length: 13; v_call: TRBV30; d_call: -; cdr3_aa: AWNRAPNSGNTIY
j_call: TRBJ2-3; clone_size: -; cdr3_length: 9; v_call: TRBV20-1; d_call: -; cdr3_aa: SAQGWDTQY
j_call: TRBJ1-5; clone_size: -; cdr3_length: 12; v_call: TRBV6-6; d_call: -; cdr3_aa: ASSFRDDNQPQH
j_call: TRBJ2-7; clone_size: -; cdr3_length: 12; v_call: TRBV12-3/TRBV12-4; d_call: TRBD1; cdr3_aa: ASTTGTGLYEQY
j_call: TRBJ1-2; clone_size: once; cdr3_length: 12; v_call: TRBV27; d_call: -; cdr3_aa: ASSFRAANYGYT
j_call: TRBJ2-1; clone_size: -; cdr3_length: 15; v_call: TRBV30; d_call: TRBD2; cdr3_aa: AWSPGWDSGALGEQF
j_call: TRBJ2-1; clone_size: once; cdr3_length: 13; v_call: TRBV5-1; d_call: TRBD1; cdr3_aa: ASSPRTGVANEQF
j_call: TRBJ2-7; clone_size: few; cdr3_length: 13; v_call: TRBV7-3; d_call: -; cdr3_aa: ASSLEHLTTYEQY
j_call: TRBJ1-2; clone_size: -; cdr3_length: 11; v_call: TRBV20-1; d_call: -; cdr3_aa: SAMAAGGYGYT
j_call: TRBJ2-3; clone_size: -; cdr3_length: 14; v_call: TRBV5-6; d_call: TRBD2; cdr3_aa: ASSRLAGGGTDTQY
j_call: TRBJ1-5; clone_size: medium-sized; cdr3_length: 13; v_call: TRBV19; d_call: -; cdr3_aa: ASSIESRTAQPQH